Below, 21 T cell receptor beta chains from the same sample are listed, as sequenced in a study of response to subunit inactivated influenza vaccine (dated by TCRdb to 2016 to 2019). The library was obtained by RT-PCR. Sequencing was carried out with an Illumina HiSeq 2500. TCRdb itself trimmed the public reads at Q25 with fastp, ran MiXCR and retained productive beta chains. Duplicate CDR3 protein sequences are folded into a single record with the most common DNA and genes. A total of roughly 700,000 distinct CDR3 sequences appear in this sample, about a sixth of them only once. More than 9% of the sample is taken by the ten largest. The sequencing here drew on PBMCs from blood, taken about 11 days after vaccination. These receptors were obtained from a man aged 50 or older who received an inactivated influenza vaccine. Donor details come from another sample of the same person, matched by shared clones.

The genes are TRBV24-1 and TRBJ2-3; 7 bases are shared with TRBD2. CDR1 KGHDR and CDR2 SFDVKD come from the germline V gene. V was pared by 5 bases and J by 4 bases, with 11 bases of the junction left unmatched. The CDR3 length is 16 residues. This CDR3 is CATSAASGLAADTQYF. The CDR3, as DNA: TGTGCCACCAGTGCTGCATCAGGGCTAGCGGCAGATACGCAGTATTTT.

The CDR3 DNA is TGCAGCGTCCGGGACCCTAAAGGGGATGGCTACACCTTC. The encoded protein is CSVRDPKGDGYTF. The rearrangement links TRBV29-1 to TRBJ1-2, with D possibly matching TRBD1 (5 bases). This CDR3 is 13 amino acids long. Trimming removed 6 bases from V and 6 bases from J, with 17 bases in between. Germline CDR1 and CDR2: SQVTM and ANQGSEA.

The chain uses TRBV13 and TRBJ2-3, with D maybe TRBD2 (5 bases). The CDR3 is 17 amino acids. V was clipped by 1 base and J by 1 base, with 15 bases between them. CDR1 and CDR2 (germline): PRHDT, FYEKMQ (reference sequence). This CDR3 is CASSLVSERAGTDTQYF. The CDR3 DNA is TGTGCCAGCAGCTTAGTTTCGGAGAGGGCTGGCACAGATACGCAGTATTTT.

The chain combines TRBV4-3 with TRBJ2-1, with D unresolved. V lost 3 bases, J lost 7 bases, and 22 bases lay in between. The CDR3 contains 17 residues. Germline CDR1 and CDR2: LGHNA and YSLEER. CDR3 sequence (DNA): TGCGCCAGCAGCCAGTCCCGGGTTCGAGTCTCGAAGAATGAGCAGTTCTTC. Protein sequence: CASSQSRVRVSKNEQFF.

V is TRBV2 and J is TRBJ2-1; 12 positions match TRBD2. V shed 6 bases, J shed 6 bases, and the junction held 6 bases outside the gene matches. Germline-derived CDR1 and CDR2 are SNHLY and FYNNEI. The CDR3 totals 15 residues. The CDR3: CASSRLAGEVNEQFF. The CDR3 nucleotides are TGTGCCAGCAGCCGACTAGCGGGAGAGGTCAATGAGCAGTTCTTC.

This clonotype was counted only a few times. The CDR3 is CSVRRQGGGEQYF. The CDR3 DNA follows: TGCAGCGTCAGACGCCAGGGTGGGGGCGAGCAGTACTTC. The genes are TRBV29-1 and TRBJ2-7; D assignment may be TRBD1 or TRBD2 (5 bases each). CDR3 length equals 13 residues. Germline V gives CDR1 SQVTM, CDR2 ANQGSEA. V was cut by 6 bases and J by 6 bases, with 18 bases left in between.

The gene calls are TRBV9 and TRBJ1-1; 8 bases align to TRBD1. CDR3 length: 15 amino acids. V lost 0 bases to trimming and J lost 8 bases; unmatched junction nucleotides: 9. The germline CDR1 and CDR2 sequences are SGDLS and YYNGEE. DNA of the CDR3: TGTGCCAGCAGCGTAGGGGGAAGGACAGGGAGCGAAGCTTTCTTT. Protein sequence: CASSVGGRTGSEAFF.

This clonotype was detected many times. V and J are TRBV29-1 and TRBJ2-7; 7 bases map to TRBD1. V dropped 5 bases and J dropped 5; count of bases not matched to a gene: 9. This CDR3 spans 13 amino acids. Germline loops: CDR1 SQVTM, CDR2 ANQGSEA. This CDR3 is CSVYSRGSNEQYF. The CDR3 nucleotides read TGCAGCGTTTATTCCAGGGGGTCAAACGAGCAGTACTTC.

This clonotype was detected a few times. The genes are TRBV5-1 and TRBJ2-3, with a tentative D call TRBD1 (5 bases). CDR1 is SGHRS, CDR2 YFSETQ, per germline. Between the trimmed V and J ends, which lost 0 bases and 2 bases, there was a span of 10 bases. This CDR3 region has 15 residues. Here the CDR3 reads CASSLVQATTDTQYF. In nucleotides, the CDR3 is TGCGCCAGCAGCTTGGTACAGGCGACCACAGATACGCAGTATTTT.

The CDR3 is CASTPGVRQPQHF. CDR3 nucleotides: TGTGCCAGCACCCCAGGGGTGCGCCAGCCCCAGCATTTT. The chain links TRBV7-2 to TRBJ1-5, with D maybe TRBD1 (6 bases). In germline, CDR1 is SGHTA, CDR2 FQGNSA. CDR3 size: 13 residues. V was clipped by 7 bases and J by 7 bases, with 14 bases between them.

In nucleotides, the CDR3 is TGTGCCAGCAGCGTACAGCCTGCGGGGTCTGAAGCTTTCTTT. Translated, it gives CASSVQPAGSEAFF. V usage is TRBV9 and J usage is TRBJ1-1; D is unresolved. The CDR3 spans 14 residues. The germline CDR1 and CDR2 sequences are SGDLS and YYNGEE. V was clipped by 1 base and J by 6 bases, with 13 bases between them.

This chain connects TRBV6-5 to TRBJ1-4; D gene uncertain. V was cut by 6 bases and J by 0 bases, with 8 bases left in between. Per the germline V gene, CDR1 is MNHEY and CDR2 is SVGAGI. This CDR3 region has 14 residues. Here the CDR3 reads CASRLRATNEKLFF. The CDR3 bases are TGTGCCAGCAGGTTACGTGCAACTAATGAAAAACTGTTTTTT.

This clonotype was seen more than once but under ten times. The chain combines TRBV25-1 with TRBJ2-5, with 9 bases that match TRBD2. Germline values: CDR1 MGHDK, CDR2 SYGVNS. Unmatched junction bases numbered 2, after V lost 2 bases and J lost 4 bases. CDR3 size: 14 residues. CDR3 region: CASSEGSGRETQYF. CDR3 nucleotide sequence: TGTGCCAGCAGTGAAGGTAGCGGGAGAGAGACCCAGTACTTC.

The chain carries TRBV18 and TRBJ2-2; D may be TRBD2 (5 bases). Germline lookup yields CDR1 KGHSH and CDR2 LQKENI. The CDR3 has 14 amino acids. Between the trimmed V and J ends, which lost 3 bases and 8 bases, there was a span of 13 bases. The CDR3 here is CASSPEVNRGELFF. Written as DNA, the CDR3 is TGTGCCAGCTCACCGGAGGTTAACCGTGGGGAGCTGTTTTTT.

The chain combines TRBV10-3 with TRBJ2-7; TRBD2 aligns across 13 bases. V was clipped by 6 bases and J by 5 bases; unmatched bases: 22. The CDR3 is made up of 20 amino acids. CDR1 ENHRY and CDR2 SYGVKD come from the germline V gene. CDR3 amino acids: CAISNGLKPWTSGRGDEQYF. Written as DNA, the CDR3 is TGTGCCATCAGCAACGGATTAAAACCTTGGACTAGCGGGAGAGGCGACGAGCAGTACTTC.

This clonotype was detected a few times. The chain employs TRBV6-5 and TRBJ2-1; 8 nucleotides line up with TRBD1. This CDR3 spans 14 amino acids. V dropped 1 base and J dropped 10; count of bases not matched to a gene: 6. Germline CDR1 MNHEY, CDR2 SVGAGI. CDR3 coding DNA: TGTGCCAGCAGTTACTTGCAGGGGGCAAGGGAGCAGTTCTTC. Translated, it gives CASSYLQGAREQFF.

The chain couples TRBV4-2 to TRBJ2-7; D gene ambiguous. V gave up 1 base and J gave up 5 bases, with 12 bases separating them. The CDR3 length is 14 residues. Germline CDR1 is LGHNA and CDR2 is YNFKEQ. CDR3 in DNA: TGTGCCAGCAGCCAAGGGGCAGGATCTCACGAGCAGTACTTC. The encoded protein is CASSQGAGSHEQYF.

This CDR3 reads CASSFIQSDEQFF. CDR3 in DNA: TGTGCCAGCAGCTTCATTCAGAGCGACGAGCAGTTCTTC. The chain recombines TRBV9 with TRBJ2-1; D not resolved. The CDR3 totals 13 residues. Trimming took 4 bases from V and 10 from J, leaving 15 bases between them. Germline CDR1 and CDR2: SGDLS and YYNGEE.

The gene calls are TRBV20-1 and TRBJ2-4; the D gene is possibly TRBD2 (6 bases). V was shortened by 4 bases and J by 7 bases, with 11 bases between the two germline ends. The CDR3 is 12 residues long. Germline lookup yields CDR1 DFQATT and CDR2 SNEGSKA (reference sequence). For the CDR3, the DNA is TGCAGTGCTACGGCCCGGGAGAACATTCAGTACTTC. Residues: CSATARENIQYF.

The sample holds a few counts of this clonotype. CDR3 in DNA: TGTGCCAGCTCACCACGGACAGGGGATAGGAACATTCAGTACTTC. Its protein is CASSPRTGDRNIQYF. The chain links TRBV18 to TRBJ2-4; 9 bases agree with TRBD1. The CDR3 is made up of 15 amino acids. Germline V gene lookup returns CDR1 KGHSH and CDR2 LQKENI. Germline trimming cut 1 base from V and 7 bases from J; bases unmatched to any gene: 5.

V is TRBV20-1 and J is TRBJ2-1; no definite D call. Per germline, CDR1 DFQATT and CDR2 SNEGSKA (reference sequence). The length of the CDR3 is 14 residues. The CDR3 spells CSSSVLVGLNEQFF. CDR3 nucleotides: TGCAGCTCAAGTGTGCTGGTGGGTCTCAATGAGCAGTTCTTC.